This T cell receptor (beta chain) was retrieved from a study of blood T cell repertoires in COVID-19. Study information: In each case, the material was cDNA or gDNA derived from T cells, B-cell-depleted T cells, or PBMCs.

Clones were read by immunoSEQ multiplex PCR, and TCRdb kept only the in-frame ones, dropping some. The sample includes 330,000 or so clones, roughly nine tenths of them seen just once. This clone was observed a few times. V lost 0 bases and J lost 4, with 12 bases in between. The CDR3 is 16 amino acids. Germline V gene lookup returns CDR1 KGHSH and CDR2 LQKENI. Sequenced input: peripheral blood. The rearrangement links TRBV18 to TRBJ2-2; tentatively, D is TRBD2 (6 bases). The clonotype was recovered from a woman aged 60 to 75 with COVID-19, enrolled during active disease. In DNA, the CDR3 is TGTGCCAGCTCACCACCGTTCGGGAGAAGCACCGGGGAGCTGTTTTTT. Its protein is CASSPPFGRSTGELFF. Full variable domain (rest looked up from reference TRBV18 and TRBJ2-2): NAGVMQNPRHLVRRRGQEARLRCSPMKGHSHVYWYRQLPEEGLKFMVYLQKENIIDESGMPKERFSAEFPKEGPSILRIQQVVRGDSAAYFCASSPPFGRSTGELFFGEGSRLTVL.